These T cell receptor beta chains were read from a single sample in a study of cytotoxic CD8 clonotypes in ibrutinib-treated CLL. Sequenced by immunoSEQ multiplex PCR; TCRdb stores in-frame clones only, minus some. In the table there are some 200,000 clones, 75% to 80% of which are singletons. This sample comprised PBMCs, obtained after 12 months of ibrutinib treatment. Receptors originate from a human donor with chronic lymphocytic leukemia. Both conserved end residues are part of each CDR3. A D gene is named only where the DNA matches it firmly. Size is stated for part of the rows, as once, few or many counts, or as a class when the clone is expanded.

CDR3	DNA	D	J	V	size
CASSRATGRAGELFF	TGTGCCAGCAGCAGGGCCACCGGGAGGGCCGGGGAGCTGTTTTTT	TRBD2	TRBJ2-2	TRBV7-8	NA
CAWSRQGLGGYTF	TGTGCCTGGAGCAGACAGGGTCTTGGTGGCTACACCTTC	TRBD1	TRBJ1-2	TRBV30	NA
CASSEALLRRIFGYYGYTF	TGTGCCAGCAGTGAAGCGCTTCTAAGGAGGATTTTTGGGTACTATGGCTACACCTTC	NA	TRBJ1-2	TRBV2	NA
CASHGQMNTEAFF	TGTGCCAGCCATGGACAAATGAACACTGAAGCTTTCTTT	NA	TRBJ1-1	TRBV7-9	NA
CASSPGTANTEAFF	TGTGCCAGCAGTCCCGGGACAGCGAACACTGAAGCTTTCTTT	TRBD1	TRBJ1-1	TRBV27	NA
CASSDQGNSNQPQHF	TGTGCCAGCAGTGATCAAGGCAACAGCAATCAGCCCCAGCATTTT	NA	TRBJ1-5	TRBV2	NA
CASSPDQGGARGYTF	TGTGCCAGCAGCCCAGACCAGGGGGGGGCGCGTGGCTACACCTTC	TRBD1	TRBJ1-2	TRBV27	NA
CASSVAGTARVGSPLHF	TGTGCCAGCAGCGTAGCAGGAACGGCTAGGGTGGGTTCACCCCTCCACTTT	NA	TRBJ1-6	TRBV9	few
CASSLGTLRTDGYTF	TGCGCCAGCAGCTTGGGGACACTCCGGACGGATGGCTACACCTTC	NA	TRBJ1-2	TRBV5-1	few
CAISEAGLGGANVLTF	TGTGCCATCAGTGAGGCAGGCCTGGGGGGGGCCAACGTCCTGACTTTC	NA	TRBJ2-6	TRBV10-3	NA
CASSERQDPYEQYF	TGTGCCAGCAGTGAGCGTCAGGACCCCTACGAGCAGTACTTC	NA	TRBJ2-7	TRBV2	NA
CASSFADLRKTGELFF	TGCGCCAGCAGCTTCGCGGACCTTAGAAAAACCGGGGAGCTGTTTTTT	NA	TRBJ2-2	TRBV5-1	NA
CASSPFLNTEAFF	TGTGCCAGCAGCCCGTTTTTGAACACTGAAGCTTTCTTT	NA	TRBJ1-1	TRBV16	NA
CASSYLSWRDTGELFF	TGTGCCAGCAGTTACTTGAGTTGGAGGGACACCGGGGAGCTGTTTTTT	NA	TRBJ2-2	TRBV6-6	NA
CASIRDGTYEQYF	TGTGCCAGCATACGGGACGGGACCTACGAGCAGTACTTC	NA	TRBJ2-7	TRBV6-1	NA
CASSPGSGVRTEAFF	TGCGCCAGCAGCCCCGGTTCAGGAGTCCGCACTGAAGCTTTCTTT	NA	TRBJ1-1	TRBV5-1	NA
CASSIQGFASYEQYF	TGTGCCAGTAGTATACAGGGGTTTGCCTCCTACGAGCAGTACTTC	NA	TRBJ2-7	TRBV19	NA
CASSSADRDEDYNSPLHF	TGTGCCAGCAGCTCCGCTGACAGGGATGAGGATTATAATTCACCCCTCCACTTT	TRBD1	TRBJ1-6	TRBV13	few
CASSYTEGTEQYF	TGTGCCAGCAGTTACACCGAGGGGACAGAGCAGTACTTC	NA	TRBJ2-7	TRBV6-5	NA
CASSRLAAPLRRFF	TGTGCCAGCAGCCGTCTAGCGGCCCCGCTCCGGCGGTTCTTC	TRBD2	TRBJ2-1	TRBV2	NA
CASSLGQGAYEQYF	TGTGCTAGCAGCTTAGGGCAGGGGGCCTACGAGCAGTACTTC	TRBD1	TRBJ2-7	TRBV7-7	NA
CASRPTGGSSYEQYF	TGTGCCAGCAGACCCACAGGGGGAAGCTCCTACGAGCAGTACTTC	TRBD1	TRBJ2-7	TRBV6-5	NA
CASSIGVENYGYTF	TGTGCCAGTAGTATTGGGGTGGAGAACTATGGCTACACCTTC	NA	TRBJ1-2	TRBV19	NA
CASSFRDLDTQYF	TGTGCCAGCAGCTTTCGGGATTTGGATACGCAGTATTTT	NA	TRBJ2-3	TRBV5-6	NA
CAGRREEGYNEQFF	TGTGCCGGACGGAGGGAGGAGGGCTACAATGAGCAGTTCTTC	NA	TRBJ2-1	TRBV5-6	NA
CASSPWDGELFF	TGTGCCAGCAGCCCGTGGGACGGGGAGCTGTTTTTT	NA	TRBJ2-2	TRBV7-3	few
CASSLKADRENQPQHF	TGTGCCAGCAGTCTAAAAGCGGACAGGGAGAATCAGCCCCAGCATTTT	TRBD1	TRBJ1-5	TRBV27	NA
CASTGSGGGNQPQHF	TGTGCCAGCACCGGTTCAGGGGGGGGCAATCAGCCCCAGCATTTT	TRBD1	TRBJ1-5	TRBV7-9	NA
CAIGAGDTEAFF	TGTGCCATCGGGGCAGGGGACACTGAAGCTTTCTTT	NA	TRBJ1-1	TRBV10-3	NA
CASSYYRDSRGELFF	TGTGCCAGCAGTTATTATCGGGACTCCCGGGGGGAGCTGTTTTTT	NA	TRBJ2-2	TRBV6-5	once
CASKGARATEAFF	TGTGCCAGCAAGGGGGCGAGGGCCACTGAAGCTTTCTTT	TRBD1	TRBJ1-1	TRBV2	once
CASGRNNEQFF	TGTGCCAGCGGGCGGAACAATGAGCAGTTCTTC	NA	TRBJ2-1	TRBV7-9	NA
CASSYHANTGELFF	TGTGCCAGCAGTTACCACGCGAACACCGGGGAGCTGTTTTTT	NA	TRBJ2-2	TRBV2	NA
CASSLVGDRDTEAFF	TGTGCCAGCAGCCTAGTAGGGGACCGGGACACTGAAGCTTTCTTT	NA	TRBJ1-1	TRBV5-6	NA